This TCR beta chain stems from a study of TIL therapy for anti-PD-1-resistant metastatic lung cancer. Overall study: Tumors carried a median about 1.6 non-synonymous mutations per megabase.

Time point denoted: pre-treatment sample, taken before nivolumab and TIL therapy. Most excised metastases sampled were pleural nodules or supraclavicular lymph nodes. Patients then received nivolumab; progressors got lymphodepletion, TIL and IL-2. Patients were adults with stage 4 NSCLC. Trimming took 6 bases from V and 0 from J, leaving 3 bases between them. CDR1 is SGHDN, CDR2 FVKESK, per germline. The CDR3 is 12 residues long. The libraries were made with immunoSEQ v3. Survey-level samples got some 2 million read pairs; deep-level samples got 5-6 million. TCRdb's copy holds only in-frame clones and misses some; the assay was immunoSEQ multiplex PCR. The data hold some 90,000 clones, with about 71% observed a single time.

The sequencing here drew on tumor tissue, taken at baseline. The chain has TRBV14 and TRBJ1-5; D ambiguous. This receptor was obtained from a person aged 25 to 85 with non-small cell lung cancer. The chain's CDR3 is CASSISNQPQHF. In nucleotides, the CDR3 is TGTGCCAGCAGTATTAGCAATCAGCCCCAGCATTTT.